This T cell receptor beta chain originates from a study of shared clonotypes between healthy human individuals. Across the whole study: Plates per donor: three CD4 naive, three CD4 memory, two CD8 naive, one CD8 memory. General study points: When compared with the clonotypes that were shared by all four sorted-subset donors, the non-shared clonotypes turned out to have lower generation probabilities. Only blood samples were collected, and tissue repertoires likely differ.

Assay: immunoSEQ multiplex PCR; the TCRdb copy retains only in-frame clones and omits some. The data show 2 million or so clones, 95% seen once. In regard to this clone: Its antigen is unknown.

Germline CDR1 SGHNT, CDR2 YYREEE (reference sequence). Unmatched junction bases numbered 5, after V lost 2 bases and J lost 0 bases. This CDR3 contains 16 residues. V is TRBV5-4 and J is TRBJ2-1, with TRBD2 identical over 7 bases. The TCR originated in a man between 18 and 29 years old in good health. The sample comprised naive CD4+ T cells sorted from blood. The subset: CD45RA+ positively selected. The CDR3 DNA is TGTGCCAGCAGCTTAGACGGCGGGGGCTCCTACAATGAGCAGTTCTTC. This gives the protein CASSLDGGGSYNEQFF.